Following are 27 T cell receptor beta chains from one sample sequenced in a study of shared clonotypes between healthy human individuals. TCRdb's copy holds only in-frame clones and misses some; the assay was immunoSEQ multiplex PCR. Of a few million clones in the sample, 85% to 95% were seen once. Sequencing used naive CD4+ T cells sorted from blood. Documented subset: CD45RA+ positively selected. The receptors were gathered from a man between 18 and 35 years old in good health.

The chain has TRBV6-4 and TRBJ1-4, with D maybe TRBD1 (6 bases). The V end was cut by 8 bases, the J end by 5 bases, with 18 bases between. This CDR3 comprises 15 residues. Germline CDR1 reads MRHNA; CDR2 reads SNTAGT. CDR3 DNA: TGTGCCAGCCAACCCAGGGGAACGGTGAATGAAAAACTGTTTTTT. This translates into CASQPRGTVNEKLFF.

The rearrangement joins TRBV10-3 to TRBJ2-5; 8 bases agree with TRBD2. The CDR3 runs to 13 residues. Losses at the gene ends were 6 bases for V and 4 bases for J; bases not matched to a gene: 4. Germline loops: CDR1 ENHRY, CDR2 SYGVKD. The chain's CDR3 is CAISPSGGETQYF. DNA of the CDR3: TGTGCCATCAGCCCAAGCGGGGGAGAGACCCAGTACTTC.

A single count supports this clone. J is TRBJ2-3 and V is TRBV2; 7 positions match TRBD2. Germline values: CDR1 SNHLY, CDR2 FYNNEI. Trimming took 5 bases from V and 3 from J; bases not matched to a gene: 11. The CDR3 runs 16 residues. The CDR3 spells CASSPLGGGPTDTQYF. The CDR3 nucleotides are TGTGCCAGCAGTCCGTTGGGGGGAGGGCCGACAGATACGCAGTATTTT.

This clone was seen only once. The CDR3 bases are TGTGCCAGCAGCCTCCACGGGGCCACTGAAGCTTTCTTT. Translation gives CASSLHGATEAFF. The chain carries TRBV11-2 and TRBJ1-1; D possibly corresponds to TRBD1 (5 bases). The V end lost 5 bases, the J end lost 4 bases, and 11 bases lay between the germline ends. The CDR3 has 13 amino acids. Germline V gene sequence: CDR1 SGHAT, CDR2 FQNNGV.

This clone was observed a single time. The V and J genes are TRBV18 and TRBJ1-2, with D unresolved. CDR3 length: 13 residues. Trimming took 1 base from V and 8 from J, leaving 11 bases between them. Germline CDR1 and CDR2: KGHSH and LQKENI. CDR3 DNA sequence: TGTGCCAGCTCACCACGATTCACAGAAGGCTACACCTTC. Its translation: CASSPRFTEGYTF.

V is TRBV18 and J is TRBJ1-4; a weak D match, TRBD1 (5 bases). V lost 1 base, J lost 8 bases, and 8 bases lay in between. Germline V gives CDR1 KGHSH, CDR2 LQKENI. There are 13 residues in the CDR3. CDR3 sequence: CASSPLDSEKLFF. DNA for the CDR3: TGTGCCAGCTCACCACTTGACAGCGAAAAACTGTTTTTT.

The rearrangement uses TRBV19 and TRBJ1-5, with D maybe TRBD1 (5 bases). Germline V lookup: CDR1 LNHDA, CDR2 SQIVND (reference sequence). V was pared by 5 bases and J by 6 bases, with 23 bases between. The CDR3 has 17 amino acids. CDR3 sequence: CASSDGHLRGFRQPQHF. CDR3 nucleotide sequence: TGTGCCAGTAGTGACGGACACCTCCGGGGATTTCGTCAGCCCCAGCATTTT.

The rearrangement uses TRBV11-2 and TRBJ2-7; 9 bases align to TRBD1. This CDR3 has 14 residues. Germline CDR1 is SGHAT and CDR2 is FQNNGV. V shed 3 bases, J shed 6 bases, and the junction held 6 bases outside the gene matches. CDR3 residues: CASSLDRGLFEQYF. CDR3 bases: TGTGCCAGCAGCTTGGACAGGGGCCTCTTCGAGCAGTACTTC.

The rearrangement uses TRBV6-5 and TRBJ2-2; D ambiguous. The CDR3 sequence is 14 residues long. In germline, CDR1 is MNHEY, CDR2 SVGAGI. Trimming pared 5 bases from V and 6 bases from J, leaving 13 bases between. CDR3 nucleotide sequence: TGTGCCAGCAGTACCAGACTCGGAGCCGGGGAGCTGTTTTTT. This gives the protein CASSTRLGAGELFF.

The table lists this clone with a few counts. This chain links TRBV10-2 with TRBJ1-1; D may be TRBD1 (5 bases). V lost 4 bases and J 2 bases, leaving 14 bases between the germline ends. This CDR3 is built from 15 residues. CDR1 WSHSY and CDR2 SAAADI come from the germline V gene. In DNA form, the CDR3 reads TGCGCCAGCAGTGTCGCGCCGGGGCTAAACACTGAAGCTTTCTTT. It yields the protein CASSVAPGLNTEAFF.

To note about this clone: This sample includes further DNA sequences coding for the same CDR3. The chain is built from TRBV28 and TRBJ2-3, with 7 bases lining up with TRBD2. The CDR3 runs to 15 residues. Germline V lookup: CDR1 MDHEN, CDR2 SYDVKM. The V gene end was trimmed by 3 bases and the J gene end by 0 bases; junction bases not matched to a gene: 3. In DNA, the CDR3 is TGTGCCAGCAGTTTCGGGGGGACTAGCACAGATACGCAGTATTTT. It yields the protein CASSFGGTSTDTQYF.

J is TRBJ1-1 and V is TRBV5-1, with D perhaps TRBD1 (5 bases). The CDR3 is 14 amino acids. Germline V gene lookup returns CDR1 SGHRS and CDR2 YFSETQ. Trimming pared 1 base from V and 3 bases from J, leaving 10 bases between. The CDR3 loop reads CASSLMPGDTEAFF. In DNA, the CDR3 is TGCGCCAGCAGCTTGATGCCGGGGGACACTGAAGCTTTCTTT.

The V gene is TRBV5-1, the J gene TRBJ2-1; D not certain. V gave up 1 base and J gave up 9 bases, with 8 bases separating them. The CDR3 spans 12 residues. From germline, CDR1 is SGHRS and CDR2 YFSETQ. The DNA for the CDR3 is TGCGCCAGCAGCTTGCCGGCCGCTGAGCAGTTCTTC. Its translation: CASSLPAAEQFF. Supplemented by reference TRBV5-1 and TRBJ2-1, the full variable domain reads KAGVTQTPRYLIKTRGQQVTLSCSPISGHRSVSWYQQTPGQGLQFLFEYFSETQRNKGNFPGRFSGRQFSNSRSEMNVSTLELGDSALYLCASSLPAAEQFFGPGTRLTVL.

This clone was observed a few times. The CDR3 nucleotides are TGTGCCAGCAGTCCCCGGGGCGAGACACCCCTCCACTTT. Translating gives CASSPRGETPLHF. The genes are TRBV6-4 and TRBJ1-6, with a weak D call TRBD1 (5 bases). In germline, CDR1 is MRHNA, CDR2 SNTAGT. Trimming left V 5 bases short and J 11 bases short, with 13 bases between. The CDR3 is made up of 13 amino acids.

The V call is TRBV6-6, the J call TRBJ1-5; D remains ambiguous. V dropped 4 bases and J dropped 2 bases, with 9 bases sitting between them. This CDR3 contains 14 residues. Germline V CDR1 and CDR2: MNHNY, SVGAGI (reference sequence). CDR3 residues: CASSSQSRNQPQHF. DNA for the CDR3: TGTGCCAGCAGTTCCCAGTCCCGCAATCAGCCCCAGCATTTT.

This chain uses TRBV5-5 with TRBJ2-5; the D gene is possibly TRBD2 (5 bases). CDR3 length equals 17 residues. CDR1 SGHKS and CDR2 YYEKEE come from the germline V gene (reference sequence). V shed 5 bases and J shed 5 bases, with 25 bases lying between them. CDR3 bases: TGTGCCAGCAGTTCCGGGGAGCCCGTTGTACCAATCGAGACCCAGTACTTC. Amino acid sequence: CASSSGEPVVPIETQYF.

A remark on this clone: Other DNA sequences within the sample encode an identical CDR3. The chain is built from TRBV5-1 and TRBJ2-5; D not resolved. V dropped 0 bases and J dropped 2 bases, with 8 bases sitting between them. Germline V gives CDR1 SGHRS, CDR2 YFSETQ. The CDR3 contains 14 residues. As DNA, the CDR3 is TGCGCCAGCAGCTTGGGCCCGAATCAAGAGACCCAGTACTTC. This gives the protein CASSLGPNQETQYF.

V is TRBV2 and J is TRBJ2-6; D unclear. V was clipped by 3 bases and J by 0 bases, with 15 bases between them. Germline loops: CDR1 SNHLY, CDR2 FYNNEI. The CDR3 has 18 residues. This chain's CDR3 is CASSDKSGWSSGANVLTF. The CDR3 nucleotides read TGTGCCAGCAGTGATAAGTCCGGGTGGAGCTCTGGGGCCAACGTCCTGACTTTC. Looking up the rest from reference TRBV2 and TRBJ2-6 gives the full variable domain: EPEVTQTPSHQVTQMGQEVILRCVPISNHLYFYWYRQILGQKVEFLVSFYNNEISEKSEIFDDQFSVERPDGSNFTLKIRSTKLEDSAMYFCASSDKSGWSSGANVLTFGAGSRLTVL.

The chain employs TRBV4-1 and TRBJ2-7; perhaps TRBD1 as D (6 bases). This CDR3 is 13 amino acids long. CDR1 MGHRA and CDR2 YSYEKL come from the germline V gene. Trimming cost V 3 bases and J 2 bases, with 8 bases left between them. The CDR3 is CASSHGTTYEQYF. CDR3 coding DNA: TGCGCCAGCAGCCACGGGACAACCTACGAGCAGTACTTC.

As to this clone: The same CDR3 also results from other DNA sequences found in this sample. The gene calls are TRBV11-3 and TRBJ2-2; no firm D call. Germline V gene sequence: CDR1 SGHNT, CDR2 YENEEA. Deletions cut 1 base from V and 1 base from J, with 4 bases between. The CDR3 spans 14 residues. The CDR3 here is CASSLGGNTGELFF. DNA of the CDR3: TGTGCCAGCAGCTTAGGAGGGAACACCGGGGAGCTGTTTTTT.

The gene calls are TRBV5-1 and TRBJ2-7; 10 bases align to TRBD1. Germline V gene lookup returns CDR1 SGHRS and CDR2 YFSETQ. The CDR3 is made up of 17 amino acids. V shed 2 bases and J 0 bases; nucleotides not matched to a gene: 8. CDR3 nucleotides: TGCGCCAGCAGCTTCCAAGGACAGGGGGTTACCTCCTACGAGCAGTACTTC. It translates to CASSFQGQGVTSYEQYF.

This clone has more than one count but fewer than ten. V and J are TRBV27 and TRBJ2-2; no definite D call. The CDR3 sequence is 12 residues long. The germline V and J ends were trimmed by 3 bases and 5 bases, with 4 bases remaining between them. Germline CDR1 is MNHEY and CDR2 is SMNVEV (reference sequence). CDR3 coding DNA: TGTGCCAGCAGTTTTGGGACCGGGGAGCTGTTTTTT. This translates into CASSFGTGELFF.

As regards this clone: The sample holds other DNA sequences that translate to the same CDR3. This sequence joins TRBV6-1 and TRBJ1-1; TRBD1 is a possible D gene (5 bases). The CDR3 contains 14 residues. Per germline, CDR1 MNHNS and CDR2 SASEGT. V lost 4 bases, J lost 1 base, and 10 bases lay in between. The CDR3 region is CASSVVGGNTEAFF. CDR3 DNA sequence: TGTGCCAGCAGTGTTGTGGGGGGGAACACTGAAGCTTTCTTT.

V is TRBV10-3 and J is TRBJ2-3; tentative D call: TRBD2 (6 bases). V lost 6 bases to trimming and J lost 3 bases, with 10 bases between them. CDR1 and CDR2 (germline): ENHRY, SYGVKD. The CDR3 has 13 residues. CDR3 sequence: CAIRLADTDTQYF. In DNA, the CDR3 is TGTGCCATCAGACTAGCCGATACAGATACGCAGTATTTT.

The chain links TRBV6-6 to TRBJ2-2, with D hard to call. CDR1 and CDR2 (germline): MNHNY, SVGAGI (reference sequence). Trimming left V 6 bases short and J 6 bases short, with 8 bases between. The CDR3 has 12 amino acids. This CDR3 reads CASSLASGELFF. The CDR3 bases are TGTGCCAGCAGCTTAGCCTCCGGGGAGCTGTTTTTT.

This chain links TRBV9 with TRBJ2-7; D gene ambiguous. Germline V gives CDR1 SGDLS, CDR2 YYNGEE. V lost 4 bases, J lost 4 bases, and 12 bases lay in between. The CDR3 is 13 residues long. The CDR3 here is CASSPPSGYEQYF. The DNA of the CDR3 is TGTGCCAGCAGCCCCCCTTCCGGTTACGAGCAGTACTTC. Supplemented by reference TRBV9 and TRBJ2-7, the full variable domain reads DSGVTQTPKHLITATGQRVTLRCSPRSGDLSVYWYQQSLDQGLQFLIQYYNGEERAKGNILERFSAQQFPDLHSELNLSSLELGDSALYFCASSPPSGYEQYFGPGTRLTVT.

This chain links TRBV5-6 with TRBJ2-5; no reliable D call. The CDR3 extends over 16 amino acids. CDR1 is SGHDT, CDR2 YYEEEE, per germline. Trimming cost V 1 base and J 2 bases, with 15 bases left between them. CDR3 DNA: TGTGCCAGCAGCTTGTTGGTGGGCACCTTACAAGAGACCCAGTACTTC. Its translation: CASSLLVGTLQETQYF.